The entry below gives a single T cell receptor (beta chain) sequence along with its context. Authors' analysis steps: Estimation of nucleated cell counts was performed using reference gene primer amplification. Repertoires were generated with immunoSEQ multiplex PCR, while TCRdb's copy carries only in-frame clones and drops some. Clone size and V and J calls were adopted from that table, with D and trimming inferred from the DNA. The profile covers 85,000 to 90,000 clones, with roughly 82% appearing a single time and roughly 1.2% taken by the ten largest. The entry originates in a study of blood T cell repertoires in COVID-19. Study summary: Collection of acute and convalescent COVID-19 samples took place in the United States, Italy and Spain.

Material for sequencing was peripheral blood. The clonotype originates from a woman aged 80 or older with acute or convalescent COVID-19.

CDR3 bases: TGTGCCAGTTCGCAGGGGAATCAGCCCCAGCATTTT. This translates into CASSQGNQPQHF. The rearrangement joins TRBV19 to TRBJ1-5, with D tentatively TRBD1 (6 bases). The CDR3 is 12 amino acids. V lost 8 bases and J 4 bases, leaving 9 bases between the germline ends. CDR1 is LNHDA, CDR2 SQIVND, per germline (reference sequence).